Listed below are T cell receptor beta chains from one sample, sequenced in a study of blood T cell repertoires in COVID-19. TCRdb's copy holds only in-frame clones and misses some; the assay was immunoSEQ multiplex PCR. The profile shows 300,000 or so clones, around nine tenths of them singletons. Sequenced input: PBMCs or T cells enriched from blood (not recorded which). The receptors come from a woman in her twenties or thirties who had recovered from COVID-19. The CDR3 runs from the conserved cysteine through the conserved F or W. The D gene is left open where the match is weak. The size entry is marked missing in some rows and otherwise reads once, few, many or a size class.

TRBJ1-1 | TRBV5-1 | 14 | - | TRBD1 | TGCGCCAGCAGCTACAGGGGTTTGGACACTGAAGCTTTCTTT | CASSYRGLDTEAFF
TRBJ2-3 | TRBV9 | 14 | - | - | TGTGCCAGCAGCGAGGGAGTTAGCACAGATACGCAGTATTTT | CASSEGVSTDTQYF
TRBJ2-2 | TRBV30 | 14 | - | - | TGTGCCTGGAGTGGTACAGGGTTGACCGGGGAGCTGTTTTTT | CAWSGTGLTGELFF
TRBJ2-4 | TRBV28 | 18 | - | TRBD2 | TGTGCCAGCAGTCTTAGCCCTCTTCTTGGGACTAGAGGGGACATTCAGTACTTC | CASSLSPLLGTRGDIQYF
TRBJ2-7 | TRBV27 | 14 | - | TRBD1 | TGTGCCAGCAGCGACCCGGGACAGGGCTACGAGCAGTACTTC | CASSDPGQGYEQYF
TRBJ2-2 | TRBV18 | 15 | once | TRBD1 | TGTGCCAGCTCACTACAGGGGCCGAACACCGGGGAGCTGTTTTTT | CASSLQGPNTGELFF
TRBJ2-7 | TRBV29-1 | 12 | - | TRBD1 | TGCAGCGGAAGGACAGGGGGGTACGAGCAGTACTTC | CSGRTGGYEQYF
TRBJ2-5 | TRBV25-1 | 14 | - | - | TGTGCCAGCAGTGAATCGAGGGAACAAGAGACCCAGTACTTC | CASSESREQETQYF
TRBJ2-7 | TRBV11-2 | 13 | - | - | TGTGCCAGCAGGAGGGTAGGCGACTACGAGCAGTACTTC | CASRRVGDYEQYF
TRBJ1-5 | TRBV29-1 | 14 | - | TRBD1 | TGCAGCGTTGCACAGGGGGCGCAGGATCAGCCCCAGCATTTT | CSVAQGAQDQPQHF
TRBJ1-6 | TRBV5-1 | 17 | few | - | TGCGCCAGCAGCTTCGGACAGTTGAGCTCCTATAATTCACCCCTCCACTTT | CASSFGQLSSYNSPLHF
TRBJ2-7 | TRBV28 | 14 | - | - | TGTGCCAGCAGCCGCGGGGTTTTCCCATACGAGCAGTACTTC | CASSRGVFPYEQYF
TRBJ1-2 | TRBV27 | 13 | once | - | TGTGCCAGCAGTTTATCTCCGGTATCTCCGGGTAGCTTC | CASSLSPVSPGSF
TRBJ1-6 | TRBV5-5 | 13 | few | - | TGTGCCAGCAGCTCCCTATTAAATTCACCCCTCCACTTT | CASSSLLNSPLHF
TRBJ1-6 | TRBV11-2 | 16 | - | - | TGTGCCAGCAGCCCGCGACAGCTCTACCTAGGTTCACCCCTCCACTTT | CASSPRQLYLGSPLHF
TRBJ1-1 | TRBV12-3/TRBV12-4 | 13 | - | - | TGTGCCAGCAGCTATCATGTGAACACTGAAGCTTTCTTT | CASSYHVNTEAFF
TRBJ2-7 | TRBV9 | 13 | - | TRBD1 | TGTGCCAGCAGCCCCGGACAGGGGTGGGAGCAGTACTTC | CASSPGQGWEQYF
TRBJ1-6 | TRBV19 | 15 | - | TRBD1 | TGTGCCAGTAGTAACAGGGGGACAGGGGTTTCACCCCTCCACTTT | CASSNRGTGVSPLHF
TRBJ2-1 | TRBV5-1 | 16 | - | TRBD2 | TGCGCCAGCAGCTTGGGTGTTGGGCGGGAGTTGGATGAGCAGTTCTTC | CASSLGVGRELDEQFF
TRBJ2-5 | TRBV28 | 15 | - | - | TGTGCCAGCAGTTTTCGTAGGCAGGGGCAAGAGACCCAGTACTTC | CASSFRRQGQETQYF
TRBJ2-7 | TRBV6-5 | 13 | - | - | TGTGCCAGCAGTTACCACGAGTTTTACGAGCAGTACTTC | CASSYHEFYEQYF
TRBJ1-2 | TRBV6-5 | 13 | - | - | TGTGCCAGCAGGCGGCCGGGCGGGGATGGCTACACCTTC | CASRRPGGDGYTF
TRBJ1-1 | TRBV4-3 | 16 | - | TRBD1 | TGCGCCAGCAGCCAACACTCGGGACAGCGGAACACTGAAGCTTTCTTT | CASSQHSGQRNTEAFF
TRBJ2-7 | TRBV6-5 | 15 | - | - | TGTGCCAGCAGTCTGACTAGATTGACCCCCTACGAGCAGTACTTC | CASSLTRLTPYEQYF
TRBJ1-1 | TRBV7-2 | 14 | - | - | TGTGCCAGCAGCTTAGCCGGGGGAAACACTGAAGCTTTCTTT | CASSLAGGNTEAFF
TRBJ1-3 | TRBV5-1 | 15 | - | - | TGCGCCAGCAGCTTGGTTCATGGCAGGGGAAACACCATATATTTT | CASSLVHGRGNTIYF
TRBJ2-1 | TRBV18 | 15 | - | TRBD2 | TGTGCCAGCTCATTACTAGCGGGAGTAAACAATGAGCAGTTCTTC | CASSLLAGVNNEQFF
TRBJ2-1 | TRBV7-3 | 15 | - | - | TGTGCCAGCAGCTTAGGACATCTCTCCTACAATGAGCAGTTCTTC | CASSLGHLSYNEQFF
TRBJ2-3 | TRBV30 | 14 | - | - | TGTGCCTGGAGTTACCTGGCGGGCACAGATACGCAGTATTTT | CAWSYLAGTDTQYF
TRBJ2-1 | TRBV5-1 | 14 | - | - | TGCGCCAGCAAAGGGGTTGGATACTACAATGAGCAGTTCTTC | CASKGVGYYNEQFF
TRBJ2-1 | TRBV5-6 | 16 | - | - | TGTGCCAGCAGCTTGGGACTAGGCGGGTTTACAAATGAGCAGTTCTTC | CASSLGLGGFTNEQFF
TRBJ2-3 | TRBV6-5 | 13 | - | - | TGTGCCAGCAATCTAGCCCTTGTAGATACGCAGTATTTT | CASNLALVDTQYF
TRBJ2-2 | TRBV3-1/TRBV3-2 | 17 | - | TRBD2 | TGTGCCAGCAGCCAACCCCACCAGCGGGACCACACCGGGGAGCTGTTTTTT | CASSQPHQRDHTGELFF
TRBJ2-3 | TRBV28 | 15 | - | - | TGTGCCAGCAGTCAACAGGTAGCTGGCACAGATACGCAGTATTTT | CASSQQVAGTDTQYF
TRBJ2-2 | TRBV4-2 | 19 | few | TRBD2 | TGTGCCAGCAGCCAAGGGGAAGCTAGCGGGAGTTTAGACACCGGGGAGCTGTTTTTT | CASSQGEASGSLDTGELFF
TRBJ1-5 | TRBV12-3/TRBV12-4 | 12 | - | - | TGTGCCAGCAGTTTAAGGCGGACAGCCCAGCATTTT | CASSLRRTAQHF
TRBJ2-2 | TRBV5-1 | 16 | - | - | TGCGCCAGCAGCCCGAGTAGGGGGATTGGCACCGGGGAGCTGTTTTTT | CASSPSRGIGTGELFF
TRBJ2-1 | TRBV5-1 | 15 | - | TRBD2 | TGCGCCAGCAGGCTCGGACTAGCGGTAAACAATGAGCAGTTCTTC | CASRLGLAVNNEQFF
TRBJ2-7 | TRBV19 | 13 | - | TRBD1 | TGTGCCAGTAGTAACCGGGACAGCTACGAGCAGTACTTC | CASSNRDSYEQYF
TRBJ1-2 | TRBV7-2 | 19 | - | TRBD1 | TGTGCCAGCAGCTTAGGGGCACGGGACAGGGGGCTCGGGAACTATGGCTACACCTTC | CASSLGARDRGLGNYGYTF
TRBJ2-7 | TRBV28 | 14 | - | TRBD1 | TGTGCCAGCAGTCAGACAGGGAACGGCTACGAGCAGTACTTC | CASSQTGNGYEQYF
TRBJ1-5 | TRBV30 | 14 | - | TRBD1 | TGTGCCTGGAGTGTGACAGGGGTCAATCAGCCCCAGCATTTT | CAWSVTGVNQPQHF